This T cell receptor (beta chain) was documented in a study of shared clonotypes between healthy human individuals. There are 13 residues in the CDR3. Trimming removed 2 bases from V and 7 bases from J; junction bases left unmatched: 2. Germline loops: CDR1 MDHEN, CDR2 SYDVKM. To note about this clone: The antigen remains undetermined.

Study outcomes and limitations: An anticipated effect of sequencing depth on clonotype sharing among donors was recognized.

Some clones are missing from TCRdb's copy, which holds only in-frame ones; the method was immunoSEQ multiplex PCR. Among over 1.5 million clones listed, under 99% were seen once. The V and J genes are TRBV28 and TRBJ2-4; 7 nucleotides line up with TRBD2. Sequencing was done on a sample of naive CD4+ T cells sorted from blood. Subset meaning: CD45RA+ positively selected. The receptor was derived from a young man in good health. The CDR3 DNA follows: TGTGCCAGCAGTTTAGGGGGAGGGAACATTCAGTACTTC. This encodes CASSLGGGNIQYF.